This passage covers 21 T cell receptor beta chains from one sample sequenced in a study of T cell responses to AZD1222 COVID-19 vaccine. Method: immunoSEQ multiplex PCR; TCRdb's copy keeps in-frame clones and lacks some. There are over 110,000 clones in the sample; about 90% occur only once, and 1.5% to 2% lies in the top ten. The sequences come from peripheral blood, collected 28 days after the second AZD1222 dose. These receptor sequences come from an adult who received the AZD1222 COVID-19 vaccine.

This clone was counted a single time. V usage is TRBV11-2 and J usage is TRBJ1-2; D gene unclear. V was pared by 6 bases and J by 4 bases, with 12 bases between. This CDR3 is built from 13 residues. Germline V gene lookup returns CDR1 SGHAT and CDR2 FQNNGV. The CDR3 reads CASSSELGYGYTF. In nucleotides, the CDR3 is TGTGCCAGCAGTTCGGAGCTGGGCTATGGCTACACCTTC.

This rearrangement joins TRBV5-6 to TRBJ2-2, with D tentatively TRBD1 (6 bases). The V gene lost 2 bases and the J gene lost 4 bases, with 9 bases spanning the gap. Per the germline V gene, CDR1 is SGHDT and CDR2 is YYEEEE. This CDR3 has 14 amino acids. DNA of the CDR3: TGTGCCAGCAGCTTCCAGGGGCGCACCGGGGAGCTGTTTTTT. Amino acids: CASSFQGRTGELFF.

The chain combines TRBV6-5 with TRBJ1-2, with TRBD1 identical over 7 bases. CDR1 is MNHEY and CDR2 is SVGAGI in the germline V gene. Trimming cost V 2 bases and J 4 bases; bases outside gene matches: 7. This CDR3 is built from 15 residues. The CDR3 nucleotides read TGTGCCAGCAGTTACGCTCCTGACAGGGCCTATGGCTACACCTTC. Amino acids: CASSYAPDRAYGYTF.

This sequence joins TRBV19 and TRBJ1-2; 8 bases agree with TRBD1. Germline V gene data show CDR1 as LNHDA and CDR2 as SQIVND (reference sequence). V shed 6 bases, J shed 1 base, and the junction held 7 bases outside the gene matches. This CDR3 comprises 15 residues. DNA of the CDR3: TGTGCCAGTAGGGGGATCGGACAGGGTAACTATGGCTACACCTTC. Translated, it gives CASRGIGQGNYGYTF.

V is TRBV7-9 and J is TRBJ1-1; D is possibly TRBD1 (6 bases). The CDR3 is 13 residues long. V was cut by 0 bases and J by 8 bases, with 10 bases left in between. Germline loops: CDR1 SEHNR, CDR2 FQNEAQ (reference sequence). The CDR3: CASSLAAGTEAFF. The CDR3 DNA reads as TGTGCCAGCAGCTTAGCGGCCGGGACAGAAGCTTTCTTT. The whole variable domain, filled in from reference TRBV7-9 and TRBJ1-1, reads DTGVSQNPRHKITKRGQNVTFRCDPISEHNRLYWYRQTLGQGPEFLTYFQNEAQLEKSRLLSDRFSAERPKGSFSTLEIQRTEQGDSAMYLCASSLAAGTEAFFGQGTRLTVV.

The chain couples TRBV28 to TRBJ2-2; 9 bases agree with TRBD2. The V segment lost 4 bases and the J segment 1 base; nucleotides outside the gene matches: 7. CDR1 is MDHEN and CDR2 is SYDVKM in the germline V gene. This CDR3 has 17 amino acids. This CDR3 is CASSSLSGSRNTGELFF. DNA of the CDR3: TGTGCCAGCAGTTCCCTTAGCGGGAGCAGGAACACCGGGGAGCTGTTTTTT.

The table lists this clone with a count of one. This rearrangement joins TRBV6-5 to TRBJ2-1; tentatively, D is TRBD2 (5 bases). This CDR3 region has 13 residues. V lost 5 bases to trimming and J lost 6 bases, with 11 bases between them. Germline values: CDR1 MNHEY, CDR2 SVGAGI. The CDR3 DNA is TGTGCCAGCAGTCCCCGACTAACCAATGAGCAGTTCTTC. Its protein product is CASSPRLTNEQFF.

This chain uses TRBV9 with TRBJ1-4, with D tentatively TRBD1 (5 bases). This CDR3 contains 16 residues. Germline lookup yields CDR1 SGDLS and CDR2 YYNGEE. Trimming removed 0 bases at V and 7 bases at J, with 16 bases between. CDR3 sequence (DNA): TGTGCCAGCAGCGTAGATTCGGGACTAAGCACTGAAAAACTGTTTTTT. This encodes CASSVDSGLSTEKLFF.

CDR3 DNA: TGCGCCAGCAGCTTGGGCGCCCGGGGACTAGGGAGTGGAGATACGCAGTATTTT. Translation gives CASSLGARGLGSGDTQYF. The V gene is TRBV5-1, the J gene TRBJ2-3; 8 positions match TRBD2. The CDR3 contains 18 residues. Unmatched junction bases numbered 14, after V lost 0 bases and J lost 5 bases. Per germline, CDR1 SGHRS and CDR2 YFSETQ. Looking up the rest from reference TRBV5-1 and TRBJ2-3 gives the full variable domain: KAGVTQTPRYLIKTRGQQVTLSCSPISGHRSVSWYQQTPGQGLQFLFEYFSETQRNKGNFPGRFSGRQFSNSRSEMNVSTLELGDSALYLCASSLGARGLGSGDTQYFGPGTRLTVL.

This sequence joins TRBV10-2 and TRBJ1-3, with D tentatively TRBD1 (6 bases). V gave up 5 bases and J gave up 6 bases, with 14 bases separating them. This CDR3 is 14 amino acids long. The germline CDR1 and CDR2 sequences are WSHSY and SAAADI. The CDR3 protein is CASSSLDSINTIYF. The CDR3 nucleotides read TGCGCCAGCAGTTCTCTGGACAGTATAAACACCATATATTTT.

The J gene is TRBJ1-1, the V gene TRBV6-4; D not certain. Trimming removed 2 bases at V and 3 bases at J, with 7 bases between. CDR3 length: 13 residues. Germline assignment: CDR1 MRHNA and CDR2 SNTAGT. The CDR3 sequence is CASSDRWDTEAFF. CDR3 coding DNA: TGTGCCAGCAGTGACCGTTGGGACACTGAAGCTTTCTTT.

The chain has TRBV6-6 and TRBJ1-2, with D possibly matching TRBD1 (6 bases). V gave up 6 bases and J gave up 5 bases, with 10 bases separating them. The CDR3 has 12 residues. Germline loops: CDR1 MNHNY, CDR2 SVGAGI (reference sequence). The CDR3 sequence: CASSPTGYGYTF. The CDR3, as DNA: TGTGCCAGCAGCCCTACAGGGTATGGCTACACCTTC.

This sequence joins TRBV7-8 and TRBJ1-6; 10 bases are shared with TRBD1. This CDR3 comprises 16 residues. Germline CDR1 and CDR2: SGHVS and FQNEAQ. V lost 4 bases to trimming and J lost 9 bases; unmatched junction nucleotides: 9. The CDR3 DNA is TGTGCCAGCAGCTCCACCGGGACAGGGGCTGGTTCACCCCTCCACTTT. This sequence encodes CASSSTGTGAGSPLHF.

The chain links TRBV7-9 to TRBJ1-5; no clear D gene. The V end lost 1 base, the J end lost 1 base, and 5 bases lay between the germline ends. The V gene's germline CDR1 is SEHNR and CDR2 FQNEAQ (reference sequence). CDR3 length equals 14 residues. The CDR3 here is CASSLGASNQPQHF. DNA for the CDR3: TGTGCCAGCAGCTTAGGAGCGAGCAATCAGCCCCAGCATTTT.

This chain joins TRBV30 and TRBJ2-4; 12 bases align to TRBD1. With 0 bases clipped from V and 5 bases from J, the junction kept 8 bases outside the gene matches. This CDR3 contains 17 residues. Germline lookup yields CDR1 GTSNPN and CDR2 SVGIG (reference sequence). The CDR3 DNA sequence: TGTGCCTGGAGTGTACGGGGGACAGGGGGCACCGAAAACATTCAGTACTTC. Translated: CAWSVRGTGGTENIQYF.

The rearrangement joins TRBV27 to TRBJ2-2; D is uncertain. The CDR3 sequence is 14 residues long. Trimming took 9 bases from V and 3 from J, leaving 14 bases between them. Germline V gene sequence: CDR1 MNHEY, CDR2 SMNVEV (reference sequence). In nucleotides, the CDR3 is TGTGCCAGTGCCGATAGCCTACACACCGGGGAGCTGTTTTTT. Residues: CASADSLHTGELFF.

The CDR3 reads CASSVEADTQYF. Here the CDR3 DNA reads TGTGCCAGCAGCGTAGAAGCAGATACGCAGTATTTT. This rearrangement joins TRBV9 to TRBJ2-3; D remains ambiguous. V was shortened by 0 bases and J by 4 bases, with 3 bases between the two germline ends. The CDR3 has 12 amino acids. Germline assignment: CDR1 SGDLS and CDR2 YYNGEE.

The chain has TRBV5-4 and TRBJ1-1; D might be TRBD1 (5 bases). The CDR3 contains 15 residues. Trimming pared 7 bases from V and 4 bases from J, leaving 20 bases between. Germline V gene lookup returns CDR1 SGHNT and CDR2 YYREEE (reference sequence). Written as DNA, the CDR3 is TGTGCCAGCCCAGCTGGGGGTCAGGCGGCCACTGAAGCTTTCTTT. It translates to CASPAGGQAATEAFF.

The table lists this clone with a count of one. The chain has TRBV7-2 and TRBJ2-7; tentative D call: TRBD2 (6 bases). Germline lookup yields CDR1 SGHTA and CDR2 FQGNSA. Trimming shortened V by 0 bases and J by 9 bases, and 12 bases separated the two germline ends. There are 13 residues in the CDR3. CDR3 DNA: TGTGCCAGCAGCTTAGCCGAGGGAGGTATGCAGTACTTC. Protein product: CASSLAEGGMQYF.

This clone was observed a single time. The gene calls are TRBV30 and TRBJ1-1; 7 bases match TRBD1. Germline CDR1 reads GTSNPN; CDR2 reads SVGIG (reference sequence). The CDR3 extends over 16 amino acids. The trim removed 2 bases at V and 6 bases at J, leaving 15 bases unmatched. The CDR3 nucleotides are TGTGCCTGGAGTAAGAGGGGGCGGAGGGCTAACCCTGAAGCTTTCTTT. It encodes CAWSKRGRRANPEAFF.

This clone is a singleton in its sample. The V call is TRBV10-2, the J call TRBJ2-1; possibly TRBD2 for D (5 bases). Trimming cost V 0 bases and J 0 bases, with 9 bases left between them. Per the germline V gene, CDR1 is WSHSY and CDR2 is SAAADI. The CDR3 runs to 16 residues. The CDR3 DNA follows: TGCGCCAGCAGTGAGTCGAGGGCGAGCTCCTACAATGAGCAGTTCTTC. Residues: CASSESRASSYNEQFF.